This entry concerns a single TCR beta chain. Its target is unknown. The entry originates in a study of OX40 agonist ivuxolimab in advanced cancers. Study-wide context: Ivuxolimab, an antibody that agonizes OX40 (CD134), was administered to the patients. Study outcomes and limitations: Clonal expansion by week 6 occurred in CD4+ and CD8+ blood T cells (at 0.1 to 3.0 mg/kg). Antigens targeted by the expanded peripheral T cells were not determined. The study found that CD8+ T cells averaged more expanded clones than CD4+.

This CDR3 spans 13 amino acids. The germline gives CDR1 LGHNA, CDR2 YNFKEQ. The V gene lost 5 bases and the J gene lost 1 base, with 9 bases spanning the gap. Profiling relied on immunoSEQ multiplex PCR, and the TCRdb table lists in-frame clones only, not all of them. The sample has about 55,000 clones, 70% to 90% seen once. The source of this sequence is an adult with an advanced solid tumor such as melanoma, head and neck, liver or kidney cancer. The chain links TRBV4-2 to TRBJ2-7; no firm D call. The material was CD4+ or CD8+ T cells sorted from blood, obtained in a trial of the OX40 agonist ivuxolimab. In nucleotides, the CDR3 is TGTGCCAGCAGCGCCGTAGGGTCCTACGAGCAGTACTTC. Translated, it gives CASSAVGSYEQYF.